A selection of T cell receptor beta chains follows, all from one sample in a study of T-cell reconstitution after alpha-beta-depleted transplantation in children. TCRdb re-derived calls from the PCR reads in MiXCR, one entry per CDR3 protein. This sample has 350,000 to 450,000 distinct CDR3 sequences, with 13% found just once. Sequenced here: PBMCs, sampled from the stem cell graft. Receptor source: a human donor who donated a stem cell graft to a child with Fanconi anemia. CDR3s include the opening cysteine and the closing phenylalanine or tryptophan. A D gene is named only where the DNA matches it firmly. Clone size, where shown, is once, few, many, or a class for clones that have expanded.

d_gene	v_gene	j_gene	abundance	CDR3aa	CDR3nt
-	TRBV7-2	TRBJ2-7	many	CASSPGSTHYEQYF	TGTGCCAGCAGCCCCGGCTCGACCCACTACGAGCAGTACTTC
-	TRBV19	TRBJ2-7	-	CASRTGTSSYEQYF	TGTGCCAGTAGGACCGGGACATCATCCTACGAGCAGTACTTC
-	TRBV20-1	TRBJ2-5	-	CSARVAGLGETQYF	TGCAGTGCTAGAGTTGCAGGCCTCGGAGAGACCCAGTACTTC
-	TRBV4-3	TRBJ2-5	-	CASSQATQETQYF	TGCGCCAGCAGCCAAGCGACGCAAGAGACCCAGTACTTC
-	TRBV6-5	TRBJ1-5	few	CASSNMGPREPQHF	TGTGCCAGCAGTAACATGGGCCCTCGAGAGCCCCAGCATTTT
TRBD1	TRBV12-3/TRBV12-4	TRBJ1-1	-	CASSSQGIGTEAFF	TGTGCCAGCAGTTCACAGGGGATTGGCACTGAAGCTTTCTTT
TRBD2	TRBV5-1	TRBJ2-3	-	CASSLTPTGGTQYF	TGCGCCAGCAGCTTAACCCCCACCGGGGGGACGCAGTATTTT
-	TRBV5-1	TRBJ1-1	many	CASVQDTGGTEAFF	TGCGCCAGCGTACAGGACACTGGGGGCACTGAAGCTTTCTTT
TRBD2	TRBV28	TRBJ2-7	many	CASSLTPGLAGAPSYEQYF	TGTGCCAGCAGTTTAACCCCGGGACTAGCGGGGGCTCCCTCCTACGAGCAGTACTTC
TRBD2	TRBV20-1	TRBJ2-1	-	CSISPNLAGAPYNEQFF	TGCAGCATATCCCCCAACCTAGCGGGGGCCCCCTACAATGAGCAGTTCTTC
-	TRBV27	TRBJ1-1	many	CASSLGQHTEAFF	TGTGCCAGCAGTTTGGGACAACACACTGAAGCTTTCTTT
-	TRBV24-1	TRBJ1-1	many	CATSDGRNEAFF	TGTGCCACCAGTGACGGACGAAATGAAGCTTTCTTT
-	TRBV6-5	TRBJ2-1	many	CASGQQGGTGQFF	TGTGCCAGCGGACAACAGGGGGGGACAGGGCAGTTCTTC
-	TRBV5-1	TRBJ2-7	-	CASRDGSYEQYF	TGCGCCAGCCGGGACGGTTCCTACGAGCAGTACTTC
TRBD1	TRBV12-3/TRBV12-4	TRBJ2-7	-	CASSLGQGGNEQYF	TGTGCCAGCAGTCTTGGACAGGGGGGTAACGAGCAGTACTTC
TRBD1	TRBV6-2/TRBV6-3	TRBJ1-1	few	CASSGAGTVNTEAFF	TGTGCCAGCAGTGGAGCCGGGACAGTGAACACTGAAGCTTTCTTT
-	TRBV7-8	TRBJ1-6	few	CASSTGGSNSPLHF	TGTGCCAGCAGCACCGGGGGGTCTAATTCACCCCTCCACTTT
-	TRBV7-9	TRBJ2-1	-	CASSHLSRQANNEQFF	TGTGCCAGCAGCCACCTTAGTAGGCAGGCTAACAATGAGCAGTTCTTC
TRBD2	TRBV9	TRBJ2-3	many	CASSHEPILAGGPTDTQYF	TGTGCCAGCAGCCATGAACCGATCCTAGCGGGGGGGCCGACAGATACGCAGTATTTT
-	TRBV5-5	TRBJ2-5	many	CASRGETSGGTQYF	TGTGCCAGCAGGGGGGAGACGTCCGGGGGGACCCAGTACTTC
-	TRBV27	TRBJ2-1	few	CASSLSGWGYNEQFF	TGTGCCAGCAGTTTGTCGGGGTGGGGGTACAATGAGCAGTTCTTC
-	TRBV25-1	TRBJ1-2	few	CASRGARGYGYTF	TGTGCCAGCAGAGGGGCGCGGGGCTATGGCTACACCTTC
-	TRBV9	TRBJ2-5	-	CASSVGIQETQYF	TGTGCCAGCAGCGTAGGCATCCAAGAGACCCAGTACTTC
-	TRBV5-1	TRBJ2-5	-	CASSLALQGETQYF	TGCGCCAGCAGCTTGGCCTTACAGGGAGAGACCCAGTACTTC
TRBD2	TRBV7-2	TRBJ2-5	few	CASSLVGGYQETQYF	TGTGCCAGCAGCTTGGTGGGGGGGTACCAAGAGACCCAGTACTTC
-	TRBV5-1	TRBJ1-1	-	CASSSGPAGTEAFF	TGCGCCAGCAGCTCCGGCCCGGCGGGCACTGAAGCTTTCTTT
TRBD1	TRBV12-3/TRBV12-4	TRBJ2-3	few	CASSLGTGGDTQYF	TGTGCCAGCAGTCTCGGGACAGGCGGGGATACGCAGTATTTT
TRBD1	TRBV5-6	TRBJ1-1	few	CASSEGAAGTEAFF	TGTGCCAGCAGCGAGGGGGCGGCTGGCACTGAAGCTTTCTTT
-	TRBV30	TRBJ2-1	many	CAWSGGRNEQFF	TGTGCCTGGAGTGGGGGTAGGAATGAGCAGTTCTTC
TRBD2	TRBV6-4	TRBJ2-1	many	CASSVSSGGLYNEQFF	TGTGCCAGCAGTGTATCTAGCGGGGGCCTTTACAATGAGCAGTTCTTC
-	TRBV2	TRBJ2-3	few	CASSGSSTTQYF	TGTGCCAGCAGTGGGTCTAGCACTACGCAGTATTTT
TRBD1	TRBV6-2/TRBV6-3	TRBJ2-1	-	CATLRDRASYNEQFF	TGTGCCACACTCAGAGACAGGGCTTCCTACAATGAGCAGTTCTTC
TRBD1	TRBV7-8	TRBJ1-1	few	CASSPPGTGHTEAFF	TGTGCCAGCAGCCCACCCGGGACAGGTCACACTGAAGCTTTCTTT
-	TRBV7-2	TRBJ2-5	many	CASRRSQIQETQYF	TGTGCCAGCAGAAGGTCACAAATCCAAGAGACCCAGTACTTC
-	TRBV6-2/TRBV6-3	TRBJ2-5	many	CASSPQLRQETQYF	TGTGCCAGCAGTCCCCAGCTCCGACAAGAGACCCAGTACTTC
TRBD1	TRBV2	TRBJ2-2	few	CASSLGQGGWSGELFF	TGTGCCAGCAGCCTCGGACAGGGAGGTTGGTCCGGGGAGCTGTTTTTT
-	TRBV5-1	TRBJ1-4	few	CASSFGQLTGEKLFF	TGCGCCAGCAGCTTTGGACAGCTGACAGGAGAAAAACTGTTTTTT
-	TRBV5-5	TRBJ2-2	many	CASSSRRQITGELFF	TGTGCCAGCAGCTCCCGGCGGCAGATCACCGGGGAGCTGTTTTTT
TRBD1	TRBV7-8	TRBJ1-6	few	CASSLQTGDSPLHF	TGTGCCAGCAGCTTACAGACAGGGGATTCACCCCTCCACTTT
-	TRBV7-9	TRBJ1-4	many	CASSFRQTNEKLFF	TGTGCCAGCAGCTTCAGACAGACGAATGAAAAACTGTTTTTT
TRBD1	TRBV5-1	TRBJ1-1	-	CASSWQGAGTEAFF	TGCGCCAGCAGCTGGCAGGGGGCCGGGACTGAAGCTTTCTTT
-	TRBV29-1	TRBJ2-7	once	CSVEGRGSYEQYF	TGCAGCGTTGAAGGGAGGGGCTCCTACGAGCAGTACTTC
-	TRBV6-2/TRBV6-3	TRBJ1-1	few	CASSYGVDHTEAFF	TGTGCCAGCAGTTACGGGGTGGACCACACTGAAGCTTTCTTT
TRBD1	TRBV7-8	TRBJ2-6	-	CASSSPTGSGANVLTF	TGTGCCAGCAGCTCGCCGACAGGGTCTGGGGCCAACGTCCTGACTTTC
-	TRBV6-1	TRBJ1-5	-	CASSVMEGLVSNQPQHF	TGTGCCAGCAGTGTGATGGAGGGCTTGGTAAGCAATCAGCCCCAGCATTTT
-	TRBV29-1	TRBJ2-3	few	CSVARAGNLDTQYF	TGCAGCGTTGCTCGGGCGGGGAATTTGGATACGCAGTATTTT
-	TRBV27	TRBJ1-2	few	CASSLRGTRGGYGYTF	TGTGCCAGCAGTTTACGGGGGACGCGAGGGGGGTATGGCTACACCTTC
TRBD1	TRBV5-1	TRBJ2-1	many	CASSLQGQGSYNEQFF	TGCGCCAGCAGCTTGCAAGGACAGGGCTCCTACAATGAGCAGTTCTTC
TRBD2	TRBV6-2/TRBV6-3	TRBJ2-3	many	CASSYSSGGSDTQYF	TGTGCCAGCAGTTATTCTAGCGGGGGGTCAGATACGCAGTATTTT
-	TRBV7-9	TRBJ2-3	-	CASRSAGEPDTDTQYF	TGTGCCAGCAGGTCGGCAGGGGAGCCCGACACAGATACGCAGTATTTT
-	TRBV5-5	TRBJ2-2	few	CASSLNRGGYAGELFF	TGTGCCAGCAGCTTGAACAGGGGAGGATACGCCGGGGAGCTGTTTTTT
-	TRBV12-3/TRBV12-4	TRBJ2-7	-	CASSLKGGLIPYEQYF	TGTGCCAGCAGTTTAAAGGGGGGCCTTATACCATACGAGCAGTACTTC
TRBD1	TRBV5-1	TRBJ1-2	-	CASSGDRGPGYTF	TGCGCCAGCAGCGGGGACAGGGGACCTGGCTACACCTTC
TRBD1	TRBV18	TRBJ2-1	few	CASSQGAYGEQFF	TGTGCCAGCTCACAGGGGGCGTATGGTGAGCAGTTCTTC
-	TRBV7-9	TRBJ1-2	-	CASSLAEWGGNYGYTF	TGTGCCAGCAGCTTAGCCGAATGGGGGGGCAACTATGGCTACACCTTC